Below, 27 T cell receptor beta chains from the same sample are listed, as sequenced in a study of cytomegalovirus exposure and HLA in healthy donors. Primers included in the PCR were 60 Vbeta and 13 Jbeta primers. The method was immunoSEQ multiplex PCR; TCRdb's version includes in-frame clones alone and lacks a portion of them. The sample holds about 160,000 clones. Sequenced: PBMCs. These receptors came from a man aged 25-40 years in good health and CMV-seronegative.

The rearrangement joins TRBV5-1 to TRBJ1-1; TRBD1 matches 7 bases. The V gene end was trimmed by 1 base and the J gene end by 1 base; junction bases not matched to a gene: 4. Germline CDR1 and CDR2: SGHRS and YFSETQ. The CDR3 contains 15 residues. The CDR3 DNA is TGCGCCAGCAGCTTGTATCAGGGGGGGAACACTGAAGCTTTCTTT. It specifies CASSLYQGGNTEAFF.

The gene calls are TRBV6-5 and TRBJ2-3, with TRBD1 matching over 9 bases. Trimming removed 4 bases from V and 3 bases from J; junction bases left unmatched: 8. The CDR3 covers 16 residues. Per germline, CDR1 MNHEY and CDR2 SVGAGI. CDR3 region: CASSSTGGAGTDTQYF. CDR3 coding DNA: TGTGCCAGCAGTTCTACAGGGGGCGCGGGTACAGATACGCAGTATTTT.

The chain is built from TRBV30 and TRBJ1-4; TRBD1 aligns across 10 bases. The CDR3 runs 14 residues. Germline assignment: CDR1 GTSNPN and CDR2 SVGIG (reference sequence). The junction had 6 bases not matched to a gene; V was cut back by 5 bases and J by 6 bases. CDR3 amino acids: CAWAPGTGDEKLFF. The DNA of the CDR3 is TGTGCCTGGGCCCCCGGGACAGGGGATGAAAAACTGTTTTTT.

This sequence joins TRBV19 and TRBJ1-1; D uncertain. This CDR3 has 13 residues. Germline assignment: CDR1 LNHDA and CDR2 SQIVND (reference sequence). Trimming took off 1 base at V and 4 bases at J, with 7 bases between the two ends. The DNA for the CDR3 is TGTGCCAGTAGTATAGCACTTATCACTGAAGCTTTCTTT. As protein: CASSIALITEAFF.

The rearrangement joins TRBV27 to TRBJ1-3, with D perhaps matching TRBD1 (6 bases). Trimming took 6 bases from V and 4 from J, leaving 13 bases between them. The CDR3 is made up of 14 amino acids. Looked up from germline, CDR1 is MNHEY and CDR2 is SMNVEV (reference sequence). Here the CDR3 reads CASSPGARGNTIYF. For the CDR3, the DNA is TGTGCCAGCAGCCCAGGGGCGAGAGGAAACACCATATATTTT.

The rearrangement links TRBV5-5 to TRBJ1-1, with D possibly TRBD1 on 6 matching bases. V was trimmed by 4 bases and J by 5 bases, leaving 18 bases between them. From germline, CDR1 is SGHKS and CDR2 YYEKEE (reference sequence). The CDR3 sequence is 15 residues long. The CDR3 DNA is TGTGCCAGCAGCGCGGGGGGGGCCAGTTCAACTGAAGCTTTCTTT. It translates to CASSAGGASSTEAFF.

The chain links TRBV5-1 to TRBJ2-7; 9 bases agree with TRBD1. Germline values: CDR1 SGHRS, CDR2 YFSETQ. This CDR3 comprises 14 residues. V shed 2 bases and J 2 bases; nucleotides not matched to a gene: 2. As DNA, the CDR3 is TGCGCCAGCAGCTTCGGACAGGGGACCTACGAGCAGTACTTC. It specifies CASSFGQGTYEQYF.

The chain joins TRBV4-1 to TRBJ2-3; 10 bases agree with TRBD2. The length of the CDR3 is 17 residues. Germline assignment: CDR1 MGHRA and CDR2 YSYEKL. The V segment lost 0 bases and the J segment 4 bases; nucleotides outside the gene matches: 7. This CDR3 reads CASSQEKLAGIADTQYF. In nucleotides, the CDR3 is TGCGCCAGCAGCCAAGAAAAACTAGCGGGAATTGCAGATACGCAGTATTTT.

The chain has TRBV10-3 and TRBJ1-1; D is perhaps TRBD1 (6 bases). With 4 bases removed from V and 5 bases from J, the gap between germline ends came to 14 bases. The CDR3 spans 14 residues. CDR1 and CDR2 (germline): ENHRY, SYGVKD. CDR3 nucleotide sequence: TGTGCCATCAGTGGGGGGGGCGCAGAGACTGAAGCTTTCTTT. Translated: CAISGGGAETEAFF.

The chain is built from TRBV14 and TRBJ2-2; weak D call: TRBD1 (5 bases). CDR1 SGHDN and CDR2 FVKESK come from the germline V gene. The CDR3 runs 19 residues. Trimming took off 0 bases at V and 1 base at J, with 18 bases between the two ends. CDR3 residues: CASSQDPPLTVMNTGELFF. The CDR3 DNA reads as TGTGCCAGCAGCCAAGACCCTCCCCTGACAGTAATGAACACCGGGGAGCTGTTTTTT.

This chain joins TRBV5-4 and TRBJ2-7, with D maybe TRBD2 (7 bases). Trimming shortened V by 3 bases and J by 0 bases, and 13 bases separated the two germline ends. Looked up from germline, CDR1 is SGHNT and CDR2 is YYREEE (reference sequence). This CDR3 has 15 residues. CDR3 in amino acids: CASSWGGQDSYEQYF. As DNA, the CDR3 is TGTGCCAGCAGCTGGGGGGGACAAGACTCCTACGAGCAGTACTTC.

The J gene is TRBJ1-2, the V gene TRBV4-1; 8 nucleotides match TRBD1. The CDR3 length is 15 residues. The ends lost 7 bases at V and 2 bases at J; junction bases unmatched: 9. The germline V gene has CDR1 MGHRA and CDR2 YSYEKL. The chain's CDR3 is CASTQWAGGNYGYTF. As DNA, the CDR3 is TGCGCCAGCACCCAGTGGGCAGGGGGCAACTATGGCTACACCTTC.

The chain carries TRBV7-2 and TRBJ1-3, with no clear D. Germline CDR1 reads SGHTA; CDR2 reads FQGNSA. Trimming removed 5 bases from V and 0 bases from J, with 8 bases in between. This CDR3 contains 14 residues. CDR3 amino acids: CASSQQSSGNTIYF. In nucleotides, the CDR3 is TGTGCCAGCAGCCAACAAAGCTCTGGAAACACCATATATTTT.

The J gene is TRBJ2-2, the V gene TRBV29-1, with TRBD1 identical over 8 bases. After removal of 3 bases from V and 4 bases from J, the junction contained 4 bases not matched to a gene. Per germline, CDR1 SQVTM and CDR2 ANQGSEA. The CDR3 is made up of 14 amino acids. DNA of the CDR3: TGCAGCGTTGACGGACAGGGAAGCACCGGGGAGCTGTTTTTT. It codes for CSVDGQGSTGELFF.

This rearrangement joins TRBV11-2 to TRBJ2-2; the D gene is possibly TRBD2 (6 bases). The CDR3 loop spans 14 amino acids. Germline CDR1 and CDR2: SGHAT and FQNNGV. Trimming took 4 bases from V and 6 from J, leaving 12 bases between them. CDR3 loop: CASSSGVASGELFF. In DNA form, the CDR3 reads TGTGCCAGCAGCTCGGGGGTGGCGTCCGGGGAGCTGTTTTTT. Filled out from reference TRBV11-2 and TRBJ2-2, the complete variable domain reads EAGVAQSPRYKIIEKRQSVAFWCNPISGHATLYWYQQILGQGPKLLIQFQNNGVVDDSQLPKDRFSAERLKGVDSTLKIQPAKLEDSAVYLCASSSGVASGELFFGEGSRLTVL.

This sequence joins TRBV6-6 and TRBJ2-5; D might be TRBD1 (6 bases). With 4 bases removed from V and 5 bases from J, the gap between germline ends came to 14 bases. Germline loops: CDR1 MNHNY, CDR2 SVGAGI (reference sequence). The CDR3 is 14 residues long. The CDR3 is CASSLTGLVETQYF. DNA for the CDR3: TGTGCCAGCAGTTTAACAGGGCTGGTGGAGACCCAGTACTTC.

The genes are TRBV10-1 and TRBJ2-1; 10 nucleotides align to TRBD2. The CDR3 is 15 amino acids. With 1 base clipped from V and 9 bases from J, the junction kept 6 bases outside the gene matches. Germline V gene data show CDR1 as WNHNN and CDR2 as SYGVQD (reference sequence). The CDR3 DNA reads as TGCGCCAGCAGTGAGTGGCTAGCGGGAGCCGGTGAGCAGTTCTTC. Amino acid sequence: CASSEWLAGAGEQFF.

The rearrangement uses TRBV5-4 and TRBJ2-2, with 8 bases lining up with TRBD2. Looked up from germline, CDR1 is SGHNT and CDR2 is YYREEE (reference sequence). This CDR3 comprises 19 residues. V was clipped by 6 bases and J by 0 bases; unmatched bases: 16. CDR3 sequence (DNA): TGTGCCAGCAACCCCTACGAGGCTAGCGGGCCTTCGAACACCGGGGAGCTGTTTTTT. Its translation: CASNPYEASGPSNTGELFF.

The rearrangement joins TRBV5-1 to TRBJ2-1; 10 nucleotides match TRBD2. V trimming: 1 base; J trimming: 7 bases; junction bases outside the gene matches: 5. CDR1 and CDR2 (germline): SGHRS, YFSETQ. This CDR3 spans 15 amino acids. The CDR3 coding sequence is TGCGCCAGCAGCTTGAGTCTAGCGGGAGTAAATGAGCAGTTCTTC. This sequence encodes CASSLSLAGVNEQFF.

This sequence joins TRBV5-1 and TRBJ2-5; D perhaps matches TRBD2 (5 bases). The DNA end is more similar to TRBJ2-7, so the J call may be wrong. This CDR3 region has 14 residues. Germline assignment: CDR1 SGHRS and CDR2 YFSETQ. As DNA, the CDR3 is TGCGCCAGCAGCTTGGTTACTAGTGACTACGAGCAGTACTTC. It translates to CASSLVTSDYEQYF.

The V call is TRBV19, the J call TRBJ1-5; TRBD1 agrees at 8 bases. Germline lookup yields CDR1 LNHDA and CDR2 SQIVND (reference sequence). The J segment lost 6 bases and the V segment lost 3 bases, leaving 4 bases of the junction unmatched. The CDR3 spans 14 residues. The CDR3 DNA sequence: TGTGCCAGTAGTATGACAGGGGCGGGTCAGCCCCAGCATTTT. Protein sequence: CASSMTGAGQPQHF.

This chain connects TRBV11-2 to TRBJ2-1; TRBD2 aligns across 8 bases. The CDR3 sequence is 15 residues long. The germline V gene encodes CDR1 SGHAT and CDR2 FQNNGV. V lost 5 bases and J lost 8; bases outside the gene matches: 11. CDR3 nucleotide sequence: TGTGCCAGCAGCACCGCCAGCGGGAGTTTCCATGAGCAGTTCTTC. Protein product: CASSTASGSFHEQFF.

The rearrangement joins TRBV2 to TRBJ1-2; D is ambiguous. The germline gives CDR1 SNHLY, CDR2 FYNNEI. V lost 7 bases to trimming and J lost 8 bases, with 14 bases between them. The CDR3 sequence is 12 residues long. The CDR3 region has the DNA TGTGCCAGCACGACATTGCCCACCGGCTACACCTTC. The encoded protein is CASTTLPTGYTF.

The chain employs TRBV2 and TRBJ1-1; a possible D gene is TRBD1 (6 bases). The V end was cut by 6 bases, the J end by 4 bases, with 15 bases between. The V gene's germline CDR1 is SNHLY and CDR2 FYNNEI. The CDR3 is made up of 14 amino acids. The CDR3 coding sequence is TGTGCCAGCAGACAACAGGGTGGAGGCACTGAAGCTTTCTTT. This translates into CASRQQGGGTEAFF. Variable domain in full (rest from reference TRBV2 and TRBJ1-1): EPEVTQTPSHQVTQMGQEVILRCVPISNHLYFYWYRQILGQKVEFLVSFYNNEISEKSEIFDDQFSVERPDGSNFTLKIRSTKLEDSAMYFCASRQQGGGTEAFFGQGTRLTVV.

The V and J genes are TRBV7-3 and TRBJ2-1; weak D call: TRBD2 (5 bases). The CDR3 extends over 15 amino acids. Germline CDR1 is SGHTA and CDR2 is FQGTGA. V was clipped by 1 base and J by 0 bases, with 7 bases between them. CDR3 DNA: TGTGCCAGCAGCTTAAGAGGGAGCTCCTACAATGAGCAGTTCTTC. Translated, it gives CASSLRGSSYNEQFF.

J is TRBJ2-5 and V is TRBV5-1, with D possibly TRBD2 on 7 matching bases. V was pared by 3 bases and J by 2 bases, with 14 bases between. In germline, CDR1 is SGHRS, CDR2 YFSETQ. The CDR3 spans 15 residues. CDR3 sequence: CASSSGRGGQETQYF. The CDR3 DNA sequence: TGCGCCAGCAGCTCGGGTAGGGGGGGACAAGAGACCCAGTACTTC. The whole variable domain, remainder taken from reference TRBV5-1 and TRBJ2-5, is KAGVTQTPRYLIKTRGQQVTLSCSPISGHRSVSWYQQTPGQGLQFLFEYFSETQRNKGNFPGRFSGRQFSNSRSEMNVSTLELGDSALYLCASSSGRGGQETQYFGPGTRLLVL.

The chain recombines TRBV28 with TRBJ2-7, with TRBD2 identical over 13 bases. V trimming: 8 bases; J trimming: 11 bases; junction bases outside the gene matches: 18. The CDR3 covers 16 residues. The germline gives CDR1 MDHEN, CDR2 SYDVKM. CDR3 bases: TGTGCCAGCCAAACCCCTGCTAGGACTAGCGGGAGTAAAGAGTACTTC. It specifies CASQTPARTSGSKEYF.